One TCR beta chain is described in this entry. The data were taken from a study of blood T cell repertoires in COVID-19. About the study: Whether acute or convalescent, the COVID-19 samples came from the United States, Italy and Spain.

This CDR3 comprises 10 residues. V was trimmed by 4 bases and J by 14 bases, leaving 6 bases between them. Clones were read by immunoSEQ multiplex PCR, and TCRdb kept only the in-frame ones, dropping some. The data show about 480,000 clones, about 91% seen once. The chain uses TRBV12-3 or TRBV12-4 and TRBJ1-6; D not resolved. This TCR was sampled from a woman in her fifties or sixties with COVID-19, enrolled during active disease. Sequences were obtained from peripheral blood. The CDR3 bases are TGTGCCAGCAGTTCCGGGACCCTCCACTTT. It yields the protein CASSSGTLHF.